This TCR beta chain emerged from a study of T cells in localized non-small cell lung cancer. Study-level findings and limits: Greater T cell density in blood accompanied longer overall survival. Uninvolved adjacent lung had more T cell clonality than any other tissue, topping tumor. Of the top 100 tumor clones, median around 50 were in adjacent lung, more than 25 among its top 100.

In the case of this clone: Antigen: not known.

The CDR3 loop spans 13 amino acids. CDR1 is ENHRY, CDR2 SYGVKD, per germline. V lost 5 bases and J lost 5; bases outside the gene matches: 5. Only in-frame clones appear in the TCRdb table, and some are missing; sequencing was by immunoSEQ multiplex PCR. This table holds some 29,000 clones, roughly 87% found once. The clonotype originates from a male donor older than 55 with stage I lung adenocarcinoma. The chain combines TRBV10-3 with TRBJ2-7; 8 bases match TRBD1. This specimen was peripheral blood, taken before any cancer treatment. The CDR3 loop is CAISPDRGNEQYF. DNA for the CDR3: TGTGCCATCAGTCCCGACAGGGGAAACGAGCAGTACTTC.